The T cell receptor (beta chain) under discussion was sequenced for a study of blood T cell repertoires in COVID-19. Study-wide context: Acute and convalescent COVID-19 samples came from the United States, Italy and Spain. T cells, B-cell-depleted T cells, or PBMCs provided the cDNA or gDNA that served as material.

Authors' methods: Amplification from reference gene primers served as the basis for estimated nucleated cell counts. The table came from immunoSEQ multiplex PCR; TCRdb's copy has only in-frame clones and leaves some out. V and J calls and clone size are copied from that table; D and trimming were computed from the DNA. In the table there are around 28,000 clones, 89% of which are singletons. The CDR3 spans 16 residues. Germline V lookup: CDR1 SGHRS, CDR2 YFSETQ. V shed 4 bases, J shed 4 bases, and the junction held 10 bases outside the gene matches. V gene TRBV5-1 combines with J gene TRBJ2-3; 9 positions agree with TRBD1. The TCR originated in a man aged 80 or over with acute or convalescent COVID-19. The sample taken for sequencing was peripheral blood. The CDR3 bases are TGCGCCAGCAGCCGACCCGGACAGGGGAGCCCAGATACGCAGTATTTT. It encodes CASSRPGQGSPDTQYF.